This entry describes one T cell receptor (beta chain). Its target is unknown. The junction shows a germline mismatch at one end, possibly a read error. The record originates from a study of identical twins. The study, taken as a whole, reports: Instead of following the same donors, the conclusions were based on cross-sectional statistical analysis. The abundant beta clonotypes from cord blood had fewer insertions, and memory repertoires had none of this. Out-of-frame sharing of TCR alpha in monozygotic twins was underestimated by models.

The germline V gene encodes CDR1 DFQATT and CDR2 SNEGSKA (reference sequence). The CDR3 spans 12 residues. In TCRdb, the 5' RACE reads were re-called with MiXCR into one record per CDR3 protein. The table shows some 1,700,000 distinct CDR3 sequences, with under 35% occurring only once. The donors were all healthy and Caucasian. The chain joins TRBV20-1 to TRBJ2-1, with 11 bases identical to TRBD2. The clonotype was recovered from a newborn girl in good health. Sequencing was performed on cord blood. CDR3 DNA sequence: TGTAGTACTAGCGGGAGTAGGAATGAGCAGTTCTTC. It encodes CSTSGSRNEQFF.